These 8 T cell receptor beta chains were sequenced from one sample in a study of TIL therapy for anti-PD-1-resistant metastatic lung cancer. The libraries were made with immunoSEQ v3. Clones were read by immunoSEQ multiplex PCR, and TCRdb kept only the in-frame ones, dropping some. The repertoire consists of around 59,000 clones, with about two thirds occurring once and the leading ten covering 6% to 8.5%. The time point is: pre-treatment sample, taken before nivolumab and TIL therapy. The specimen comprised blood, sampled at baseline. These receptors were collected from a person aged 25-85 years with non-small cell lung cancer.

CDR3: CASSLTRSEEQYF. CDR3 nucleotide sequence: TGTGCCAGCAGCTTAACCCGGTCCGAGGAGCAGTACTTC. V usage is TRBV5-4 and J usage is TRBJ2-7; D is undetermined. CDR3 length: 13 amino acids. V lost 2 bases and J lost 7, with 13 bases in between. Germline V gene data show CDR1 as SGHNT and CDR2 as YYREEE (reference sequence).

The V call is TRBV6-5, the J call TRBJ2-3; no reliable D call. V lost 3 bases and J lost 1, with 8 bases in between. This CDR3 has 14 residues. CDR1 is MNHEY, CDR2 SVGAGI, per germline. CDR3: CASSYASGTDTQYF. Here the CDR3 DNA reads TGTGCCAGCAGTTATGCCTCTGGCACAGATACGCAGTATTTT.

A word on this clone: At one end the junction does not follow the germline gene, possibly because of a read error. The V gene is TRBV7-7, the J gene TRBJ2-7, with D perhaps assigned TRBD1 or TRBD2 (5 bases each). The CDR3 length is 15 residues. Germline assignment: CDR1 SSHAT and CDR2 FNYEAQ (reference sequence). CDR3 loop: CASSLGDGSSYEQYF. In DNA form, the CDR3 reads TGTGCTAGCAGCTTAGGGGACGGTAGCTCCTACGAGCAGTACTTC.

The chain couples TRBV4-2 to TRBJ2-1; 9 nucleotides agree with TRBD2. Unmatched junction bases numbered 9, after V lost 4 bases and J lost 2 bases. The CDR3 runs 17 residues. CDR1 and CDR2 (germline): LGHNA, YNFKEQ. CDR3 coding DNA: TGTGCCAGCAGCCCCGTTGGTAGCGGGGGCCCCTACAATGAGCAGTTCTTC. This gives the protein CASSPVGSGGPYNEQFF.

This chain uses TRBV5-1 with TRBJ2-7; 7 nucleotides agree with TRBD2. Germline CDR1 reads SGHRS; CDR2 reads YFSETQ. The CDR3 spans 15 residues. V lost 4 bases to trimming and J lost 2 bases; unmatched junction nucleotides: 9. CDR3 nucleotide sequence: TGCGCCAGCAGCCCCCCCGAGCGGGGAACCTACGAGCAGTACTTC. Translating gives CASSPPERGTYEQYF.

This clone showed up just a few times. The chain joins TRBV19 to TRBJ1-2, with D perhaps matching TRBD1 (6 bases). V was cut by 1 base and J by 7 bases, with 13 bases left in between. CDR1 LNHDA and CDR2 SQIVND come from the germline V gene (reference sequence). This CDR3 has 14 residues. The chain's CDR3 is CASSIGGQGSGYTF. Here the CDR3 DNA reads TGTGCCAGTAGTATAGGGGGGCAGGGGTCTGGCTACACCTTC.

The chain links TRBV6-6 to TRBJ1-1; 7 bases align to TRBD1. The junction had 5 bases not matched to a gene; V was cut back by 5 bases and J by 5 bases. Germline CDR1 reads MNHNY; CDR2 reads SVGAGI (reference sequence). The CDR3 length is 13 residues. CDR3 bases: TGTGCCAGCAGTCGACAGGGCGGGACTGAAGCTTTCTTT. This codes for CASSRQGGTEAFF.

The V gene is TRBV28, the J gene TRBJ2-2; D gene uncertain. The CDR3 length is 12 residues. Per the germline V gene, CDR1 is MDHEN and CDR2 is SYDVKM. The ends were cut back, 7 bases at V and 6 bases at J, with 9 bases in the middle. The DNA of the CDR3 is TGTGCCAGCACTTTTCAAGCCGGGGAGCTGTTTTTT. This gives the protein CASTFQAGELFF.